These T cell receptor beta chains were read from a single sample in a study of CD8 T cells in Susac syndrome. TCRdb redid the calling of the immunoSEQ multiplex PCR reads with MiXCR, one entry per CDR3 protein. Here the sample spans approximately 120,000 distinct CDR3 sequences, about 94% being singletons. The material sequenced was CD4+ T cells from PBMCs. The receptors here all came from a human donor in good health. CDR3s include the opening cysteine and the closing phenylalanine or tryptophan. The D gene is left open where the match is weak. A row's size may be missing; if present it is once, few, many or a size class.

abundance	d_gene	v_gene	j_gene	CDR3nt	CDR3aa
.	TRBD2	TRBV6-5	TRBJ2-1	TGTGCCAGCAGTTACTCCAGGACTAGCGGAAGCATTTCCTACAATGAGCAGTTCTTC	CASSYSRTSGSISYNEQFF
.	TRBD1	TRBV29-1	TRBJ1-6	TGCAGCGCTCGGGACAGGGACAATTCACCCCTCCACTTT	CSARDRDNSPLHF
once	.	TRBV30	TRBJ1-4	TGTGCCTGGAGCGACCCCAAGGGCGGCGAAAAACTGTTTTTT	CAWSDPKGGEKLFF
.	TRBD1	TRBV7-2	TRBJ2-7	TGTGCCAGCAGCGGAGGGACAGGGCCCTTGATCCCCTACGAGCAGTACTTC	CASSGGTGPLIPYEQYF
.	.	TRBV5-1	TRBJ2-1	TGCGCCAGCAGCTTGGAGGTAAACAATGAGCAGTTCTTC	CASSLEVNNEQFF
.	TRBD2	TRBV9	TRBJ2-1	TGTGCCAGCAGTATAGCGGGTAACAATGAGCAGTTCTTC	CASSIAGNNEQFF
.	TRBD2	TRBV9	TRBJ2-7	TGTGCCAGCAGCGCCGAGGCGGGACTAGCGGGAGTGGCGTACTTC	CASSAEAGLAGVAYF
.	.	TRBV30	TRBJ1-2	TGTGCCTGGAATGGTGGGTCTAACTATGGCTACACCTTC	CAWNGGSNYGYTF
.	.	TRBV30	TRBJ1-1	TGTGCCTGGAGAGCGATTACCCCGTTAGCTTTCTTT	CAWRAITPLAFF
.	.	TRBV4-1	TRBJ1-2	TGCGCCAGCAGCCACCGGCCGGTAGGTCGGCAGGGTGGCTACACCTTC	CASSHRPVGRQGGYTF
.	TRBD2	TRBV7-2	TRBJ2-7	TGTGCCAGCAGCTTAGGGGGTCAGGCGGGAGGGGAGCAGTACTTC	CASSLGGQAGGEQYF
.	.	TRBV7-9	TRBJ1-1	TGTGCCAGCAGCTTAGTAGCAGGCGAGGCTTTCTTT	CASSLVAGEAFF
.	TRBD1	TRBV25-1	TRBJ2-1	TGTGCCAGCAGAGGTTTGGGACAGGAAACGAGCAATGAGCAGTTCTTC	CASRGLGQETSNEQFF
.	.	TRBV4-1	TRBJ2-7	TGCGCCAGCAGCCAAGCAGGCCCGAGCTCCTACGAGCAGTACTTC	CASSQAGPSSYEQYF
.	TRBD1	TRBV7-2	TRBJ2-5	TGTGCCAGCAGCTCGACAGGGGAGGAGACCCAGTACTTC	CASSSTGEETQYF
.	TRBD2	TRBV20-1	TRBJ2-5	TGCAGTGCTAGGGCCACTAGCGGGAGGGCCCGGGAGACCCAGTACTTC	CSARATSGRARETQYF
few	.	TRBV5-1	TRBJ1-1	TGCGCCAGCAGCGGCCAGAATTGGTCAGCCCTCTTT	CASSGQNWSALF
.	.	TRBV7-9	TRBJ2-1	TGTGCCAGCAGCTTTCAGGGAAATATTATGGACAATGAGCAGTTCTTC	CASSFQGNIMDNEQFF
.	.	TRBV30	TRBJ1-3	TGTGCCTGGAGTGTAGGAGGTTTTGACTCTGGAAACACCATATATTTT	CAWSVGGFDSGNTIYF
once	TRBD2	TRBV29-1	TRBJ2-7	TGCAGCTTCTGGACTAGCGGGAGTTACGAGCAGTACTTC	CSFWTSGSYEQYF
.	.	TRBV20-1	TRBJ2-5	TGCAGTGCTAAGCGCGAAGGGGAGACCCAGTACTTC	CSAKREGETQYF
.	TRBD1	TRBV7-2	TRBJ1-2	TGTGCCAGCAGCTACAGTTGGACAGGGGTTAAGGGCTACACCTTC	CASSYSWTGVKGYTF
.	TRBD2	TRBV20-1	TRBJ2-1	TGCAGTGCTAGAGATGGACTAGCGGGAGGGCCCAGGGATGAGCAGTTCTTC	CSARDGLAGGPRDEQFF
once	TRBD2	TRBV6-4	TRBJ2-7	TGTGCCCTCCGGCGGGAGAAATGGAGGCGTGACGAGCAGTACTTC	CALRREKWRRDEQYF
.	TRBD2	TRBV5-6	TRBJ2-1	TGTGCCAGCCGACTAGCGGTCTACAATGAGCAGTTCTTC	CASRLAVYNEQFF
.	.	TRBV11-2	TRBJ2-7	TGTGCCAGCAGCACGAGGCAGAAGTACTACGAGCAGTACTTC	CASSTRQKYYEQYF
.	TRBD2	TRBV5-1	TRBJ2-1	TGCGCCAGCAGCACCGACCTAGCGGGAGGTTACAATGAGCAGTTCTTC	CASSTDLAGGYNEQFF
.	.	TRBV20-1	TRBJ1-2	TGCAGTGCTAGAGATCGGAGGGGGGACTATGGCTACACCTTC	CSARDRRGDYGYTF
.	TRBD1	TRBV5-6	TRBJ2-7	TGTGCCAGCAGCTCGTCCCGGGACAGGGGGCGCGACAACGAGCAGTACTTC	CASSSSRDRGRDNEQYF
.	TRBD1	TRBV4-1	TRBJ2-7	TGCGCCAGCAGCCAAGTGATGACAGGGGGCTCCTACGAGCAGTACTTC	CASSQVMTGGSYEQYF